The 8 T cell receptor beta chains presented below share a single source sample, sequenced in a study of regulatory T cells in long-lasting Graves disease (dated by TCRdb to the early 2020s). Library prep was done by multiplex PCR. Instrument on record: Illumina HiSeq 4000. To build TCR beta libraries, CDR3 regions were amplified by Arm-PCR using iRepertoire HTBI primers. TCRdb trimmed public reads at Q25 via fastp, called clones via MiXCR and kept in-frame beta chains. A single entry per CDR3 protein holds the most common genes and DNA from its merged rows. The sample contains roughly 430,000 distinct CDR3 sequences, around 17% of them found a single time. The ten largest account for around a tenth of the sample. Taken with the paper, the label for time point translates to: newly diagnosed GD, antithyroid drugs for less than 3 months. For both TCR sequencing and RNA sequencing, RNA was extracted from PBMCs in TRIzol.

This sample also belongs to another study, concerning T cells in Graves' hyperthyroidism and ophthalmopathy.

Sequencing was performed on peripheral blood mononuclear cells (PBMCs), taken at new diagnosis, from a patient treated with antithyroid drugs. These receptors were taken from a young woman with Graves disease. Donor details come from another sample of the same person, matched by shared clones.

This clonotype was observed many times. The chain has TRBV28 and TRBJ1-4; D call uncertain. Germline CDR1 and CDR2: MDHEN and SYDVKM. Deletions cut 7 bases from V and 8 bases from J, with 11 bases between. This CDR3 contains 12 residues. CDR3 nucleotides: TGTGCCAGCACTGAGGTTAACGAAAAACTGTTTTTT. Protein: CASTEVNEKLFF.

Many counts were recorded for this clonotype. V and J are TRBV15 and TRBJ1-2; 7 nucleotides agree with TRBD1. Per germline, CDR1 LNHNV and CDR2 YYDKDF (reference sequence). Trimming cost V 1 base and J 7 bases; bases outside gene matches: 15. The CDR3 is 17 amino acids. The CDR3 here is CATSRGVGSDRELGYTF. The CDR3 nucleotides read TGTGCCACCAGCAGAGGCGTGGGGTCCGACAGGGAGCTTGGCTACACCTTC.

This clonotype has a count of ten or more. The chain joins TRBV28 to TRBJ1-2; 9 positions match TRBD1. CDR3 size: 15 residues. CDR1 and CDR2 (germline): MDHEN, SYDVKM. Germline trimming cut 5 bases from V and 8 bases from J; bases unmatched to any gene: 12. CDR3 protein: CASSLGDRAYAGYTF. The CDR3 DNA follows: TGTGCCAGCAGTCTTGGGGACAGGGCCTATGCGGGCTACACCTTC.

The sample holds a few counts of this clonotype. CDR3 loop: CASSELGTTEAFF. The CDR3 DNA is TGTGCCAGCAGTGAATTGGGCACCACTGAAGCTTTCTTT. The chain links TRBV6-2 or TRBV6-3 to TRBJ1-1; D call uncertain. Germline V gene data show CDR1 as MNHEY and CDR2 as SVGEGT. The V end was cut by 5 bases, the J end by 4 bases, with 11 bases between. The CDR3 totals 13 residues.

This clonotype was counted ten times or more. The chain couples TRBV11-2 to TRBJ2-5; a possible D gene is TRBD2 (5 bases). V dropped 2 bases and J dropped 1 base, with 11 bases sitting between them. The CDR3 runs to 15 residues. CDR1 and CDR2 from the germline V gene are SGHAT and FQNNGV. CDR3 in amino acids: CASSLRLGSQETQYF. The CDR3, as DNA: TGTGCCAGCAGCTTACGGCTGGGGAGCCAAGAGACCCAGTACTTC.

This clonotype was seen ten or more times. V usage is TRBV28 and J usage is TRBJ2-5, with 8 bases that match TRBD2. Trimming cost V 7 bases and J 2 bases; bases outside gene matches: 6. The CDR3 length is 14 residues. Germline V lookup: CDR1 MDHEN, CDR2 SYDVKM. CDR3 in amino acids: CASNLRGVQETQYF. The CDR3 bases are TGTGCCAGCAATTTGCGGGGGGTGCAAGAGACCCAGTACTTC. Full variable domain (rest looked up from reference TRBV28 and TRBJ2-5): DVKVTQSSRYLVKRTGEKVFLECVQDMDHENMFWYRQDPGLGLRLIYFSYDVKMKEKGDIPEGYSVSREKKERFSLILESASTNQTSMYLCASNLRGVQETQYFGPGTRLLVL.

To note about this clonotype: Just one base apart from a much larger clone, this may be a read error. This likely comes from a read error, as the CDR3 has no conserved phenylalanine or tryptophan at its end. The V gene is TRBV6-2 or TRBV6-3, the J gene TRBJ2-7; D is ambiguous. V lost 0 bases to trimming and J lost 5 bases, with 8 bases between them. Germline V gene lookup returns CDR1 MNHEY and CDR2 SVGEGT. The CDR3 totals 13 residues. Here the CDR3 reads CASSYSGLDEQYL. DNA of the CDR3: TGTGCCAGCAGTTACTCAGGGTTAGACGAGCAGTACCTC.

In this sample, this clonotype turned up many times. CDR3 coding DNA: TGTGCCAGCAGTCCCGAGGGCACCGGGGAGCTGTTTTTT. Encoded protein: CASSPEGTGELFF. The chain employs TRBV28 and TRBJ2-2, with D possibly TRBD2 on 5 matching bases. V gave up 5 bases and J gave up 4 bases, with 8 bases separating them. This CDR3 has 13 residues. From germline, CDR1 is MDHEN and CDR2 SYDVKM.